A single sample is the source of the 5 T cell receptor beta chains below, sequenced in a study of T cells in Graves' hyperthyroidism and ophthalmopathy (dated by TCRdb to between 2019 and 2020). Library preparation used multiplex PCR. Sequencing used an Illumina HiSeq 2000. Amplification of TCR beta CDR3 regions was carried out from RNA transcripts. For the first round of RT-PCR on the TCR CDR3, the HTBI primer set was used together with the Qiagen OneStep RT-PCR kit. The raw public reads went through TCRdb reprocessing: fastp at Q25, MiXCR clone calling, in-frame beta chains kept. Each CDR3 protein gets just one entry, which takes the most common genes and DNA from the rows behind it. This sample is represented by about 560,000 distinct CDR3 sequences; over 15% of them were singletons. The ten largest clones capture about 18% of the sample. The sequenced sample was blood. These receptors all come from a woman aged 18-35 years with Graves' hyperthyroidism.

There are many counts of this clonotype. This chain connects TRBV27 to TRBJ2-7; 9 bases are a match to TRBD2. This CDR3 is 16 amino acids long. V gave up 0 bases and J gave up 2 bases; unmatched junction bases: 5. The germline gives CDR1 MNHEY, CDR2 SMNVEV (reference sequence). CDR3 amino acids: CASSLSLSGGPYEQYF. Written as DNA, the CDR3 is TGTGCCAGCAGTTTATCCCTTAGCGGGGGCCCCTACGAGCAGTACTTC.

The chain joins TRBV18 to TRBJ1-1; D is unclear. There are 15 residues in the CDR3. Germline CDR1 KGHSH, CDR2 LQKENI. V was cut by 0 bases and J by 0 bases, with 8 bases left in between. This CDR3 reads CASSPPRQLNTEAFF. CDR3 DNA: TGTGCCAGCTCACCACCTCGACAACTGAACACTGAAGCTTTCTTT.

This clonotype was detected ten times or more. The chain carries TRBV7-2 and TRBJ2-7; TRBD2 agrees at 13 bases. V was pared by 5 bases and J by 5 bases, with 6 bases of the junction left unmatched. Germline values: CDR1 SGHTA, CDR2 FQGNSA. The CDR3 loop spans 15 amino acids. The CDR3 spells CASSKLAGGPHEQYF. CDR3 coding DNA: TGTGCCAGCAGCAAACTAGCGGGAGGGCCCCACGAGCAGTACTTC.

This clonotype was found a few times. This chain links TRBV2 with TRBJ1-1; D might be TRBD1 (5 bases). This CDR3 has 14 residues. Germline lookup yields CDR1 SNHLY and CDR2 FYNNEI. V lost 0 bases and J lost 3, with 8 bases in between. CDR3 loop: CASSEAGGDTEAFF. DNA for the CDR3: TGTGCCAGCAGTGAAGCGGGAGGGGACACTGAAGCTTTCTTT.

The table lists this clonotype with a count of one. The chain couples TRBV6-6 to TRBJ2-3; D remains ambiguous. The germline V and J ends were trimmed by 0 bases and 0 bases, with 10 bases remaining between them. The germline CDR1 and CDR2 sequences are MNHNY and SVGAGI (reference sequence). CDR3 length equals 16 residues. CDR3 sequence reads: CASSYSPTGSTDTQYF. The CDR3 DNA reads as TGTGCCAGCAGTTACTCGCCAACTGGCAGCACAGATACGCAGTATTTT.